These 29 T cell receptor beta chains were sequenced from one sample in a study of blood T cells in healthy people across ages. A second PCR, run for roughly 7 to 11 cycles, used a sample-barcoded 5' primer plus a J-beta primer mix. TCRdb passed the 5' RACE reads through MiXCR, listing each CDR3 protein once. Among approximately 960,000 distinct CDR3 sequences, approximately 32% were seen once, and the ten largest hold about 10%. In addition, the sample was reused for a study of T cells of mothers and their children.

The sequencing input was blood. The receptors here all came from a woman between 35 and 50 years old in good health.

The chain joins TRBV4-2 to TRBJ2-1; D perhaps matches TRBD1 (8 bases). Germline V gene sequence: CDR1 LGHNA, CDR2 YNFKEQ. The CDR3 runs 15 residues. The V end lost 4 bases, the J end lost 12 bases, and 22 bases lay between the germline ends. This CDR3 is CASSLNRGGIDGQFF. In DNA form, the CDR3 reads TGTGCCAGCAGCCTTAACAGGGGGGGGATTGATGGGCAGTTCTTC.

This clonotype was recorded many times. The rearrangement uses TRBV9 and TRBJ2-3; D unclear. Germline V CDR1 and CDR2: SGDLS, YYNGEE. The CDR3 length is 13 residues. V lost 0 bases and J lost 2, with 4 bases in between. The DNA of the CDR3 is TGTGCCAGCAGCGTAGATATCACAGATACGCAGTATTTT. Its translation: CASSVDITDTQYF.

Only a few counts were recorded for this clonotype. V usage is TRBV7-2 and J usage is TRBJ2-7; 11 positions match TRBD2. Germline values: CDR1 SGHTA, CDR2 FQGNSA. V was pared by 4 bases and J by 5 bases, with 13 bases of the junction left unmatched. This CDR3 comprises 17 residues. The CDR3 here is CASSYKESTSGGHEQYF. CDR3 DNA sequence: TGTGCCAGCAGCTATAAGGAAAGCACTAGCGGGGGCCACGAGCAGTACTTC.

In its sample, this clonotype was seen a few times. This chain uses TRBV27 with TRBJ1-1; D is perhaps TRBD1 (6 bases). The CDR3 length is 13 residues. Per the germline V gene, CDR1 is MNHEY and CDR2 is SMNVEV (reference sequence). V lost 6 bases, J lost 3 bases, and 11 bases lay in between. DNA for the CDR3: TGTGCCAGCAGCTACAGGGAGGACACTGAAGCTTTCTTT. Translation: CASSYREDTEAFF.

The rearrangement uses TRBV18 and TRBJ2-1; perhaps TRBD1 as D (6 bases). The CDR3 totals 14 residues. Looked up from germline, CDR1 is KGHSH and CDR2 is LQKENI. The V end lost 5 bases, the J end lost 8 bases, and 16 bases lay between the germline ends. CDR3 DNA: TGTGCCAGCTCAACAAACAGGGCTAAGGATGAGCAGTTCTTC. Protein sequence: CASSTNRAKDEQFF.

At least ten counts were recorded for this clonotype. The gene calls are TRBV15 and TRBJ2-3, with D perhaps matching TRBD2 (6 bases). Germline values: CDR1 LNHNV, CDR2 YYDKDF (reference sequence). V dropped 4 bases and J dropped 7 bases, with 12 bases sitting between them. The CDR3 totals 13 residues. The CDR3: CATSISGANTQYF. In DNA form, the CDR3 reads TGTGCCACCAGCATATCGGGAGCGAATACGCAGTATTTT.

This clonotype was detected many times. The chain is built from TRBV10-3 and TRBJ1-2; TRBD1 matches 10 bases. Trimming removed 2 bases from V and 12 bases from J; junction bases left unmatched: 9. The germline gives CDR1 ENHRY, CDR2 SYGVKD. The CDR3 is 14 amino acids. CDR3 protein: CAISEGDRGSVDTF. As DNA, the CDR3 is TGTGCCATCAGTGAGGGGGACAGGGGATCCGTTGACACCTTC.

This chain connects TRBV20-1 to TRBJ2-1; D perhaps matches TRBD2 (6 bases). Germline lookup yields CDR1 DFQATT and CDR2 SNEGSKA (reference sequence). Deletions cut 4 bases from V and 5 bases from J, with 18 bases between. The CDR3 extends over 15 amino acids. As DNA, the CDR3 is TGCAGTGCTAAAAGAAGGAGGGGACGGGACAATGAGCAGTTCTTC. Protein product: CSAKRRRGRDNEQFF.

This clonotype has at least ten counts. This chain connects TRBV5-5 to TRBJ1-6, with D unclear. The V and J ends lost 10 bases and 9 bases respectively, with 20 bases between them. CDR1 and CDR2 (germline): SGHKS, YYEKEE (reference sequence). The CDR3 runs to 14 residues. The CDR3 region is CASDGGVDLSPLHF. The CDR3 DNA sequence: TGTGCCTCCGATGGAGGAGTTGATCTTTCACCCCTCCACTTT. Full variable domain (missing parts from reference TRBV5-5 and TRBJ1-6): DAGVTQSPTHLIKTRGQQVTLRCSPISGHKSVSWYQQVLGQGPQFIFQYYEKEERGRGNFPDRFSARQFPNYSSELNVNALLLGDSALYLCASDGGVDLSPLHFGNGTRLTVT.

The CDR3 spells CASSLGTGRQPQHF. Written as DNA, the CDR3 is TGCGCCAGCAGCTTGGGGACAGGGCGACAGCCCCAGCATTTT. This chain joins TRBV5-1 and TRBJ1-5, with TRBD1 matching over 8 bases. The CDR3 loop spans 14 amino acids. CDR1 SGHRS and CDR2 YFSETQ come from the germline V gene. The V and J ends lost 0 bases and 7 bases, in that order; junction bases with no gene match: 3.

The sample holds a few counts of this clonotype. J is TRBJ2-7 and V is TRBV5-6; tentative D call: TRBD1 (6 bases). Per the germline V gene, CDR1 is SGHDT and CDR2 is YYEEEE. Trimming took off 1 base at V and 2 bases at J, with 13 bases between the two ends. This CDR3 has 15 residues. In DNA form, the CDR3 reads TGTGCCAGCAGCTTGAGACGGGACAACACCTACGAGCAGTACTTC. Translated, it gives CASSLRRDNTYEQYF.

In regard to this clonotype: The junction and the germline gene differ at one end; a read error may be behind it. The chain carries TRBV20-1 and TRBJ2-3; 7 bases align to TRBD1. This CDR3 contains 15 residues. The V gene's germline CDR1 is DFQATT and CDR2 SNEGSKA (reference sequence). CDR3 region: CSATRKSRGTDAQYF. The CDR3 DNA reads as TGCAGTGCTACCCGAAAGAGCAGGGGGACAGATGCGCAGTATTTT.

The rearrangement uses TRBV12-3 or TRBV12-4 and TRBJ1-5, with D unclear. V lost 5 bases, J lost 0 bases, and 8 bases lay in between. The CDR3 consists of 14 residues. CDR3 DNA: TGTGCCAGCAGTCCTCTTTATAGCAATCAGCCCCAGCATTTT. This gives the protein CASSPLYSNQPQHF.

This clonotype has at least ten counts. The J gene is TRBJ2-1, the V gene TRBV20-1, with D possibly matching TRBD1 (5 bases). The V gene lost 3 bases and the J gene lost 5 bases, with 14 bases spanning the gap. The CDR3 is 14 residues long. In germline, CDR1 is DFQATT, CDR2 SNEGSKA (reference sequence). Here the CDR3 reads CSASPQVSNNEQFF. Here the CDR3 DNA reads TGCAGTGCTAGTCCACAGGTTTCGAACAATGAGCAGTTCTTC.

The sample holds many counts of this clonotype. The chain links TRBV18 to TRBJ1-2, with D perhaps TRBD1 (5 bases). Germline loops: CDR1 KGHSH, CDR2 LQKENI. Deletions cut 4 bases from V and 7 bases from J, with 19 bases between. This CDR3 has 15 residues. The CDR3 DNA is TGTGCCAGCTCACGAACAGGACCGGAAAGTGCTGGCTACACCTTC. Translating gives CASSRTGPESAGYTF. Complete variable domain (other parts from reference TRBV18 and TRBJ1-2): NAGVMQNPRHLVRRRGQEARLRCSPMKGHSHVYWYRQLPEEGLKFMVYLQKENIIDESGMPKERFSAEFPKEGPSILRIQQVVRGDSAAYFCASSRTGPESAGYTFGSGTRLTVV.

This clonotype showed up just a few times. In DNA form, the CDR3 reads TGTGCCAGCAGTTTAATGGCTGATAGCAATCAGCCCCAGCATTTT. It yields the protein CASSLMADSNQPQHF. This chain links TRBV28 with TRBJ1-5; no clear D gene. Germline lookup yields CDR1 MDHEN and CDR2 SYDVKM. The CDR3 is made up of 15 amino acids. The V gene lost 2 bases and the J gene lost 0 bases, with 8 bases spanning the gap.

In its sample, this clonotype was seen a few times. The chain recombines TRBV7-9 with TRBJ2-7, with 9 bases lining up with TRBD1. CDR1 and CDR2 (germline): SEHNR, FQNEAQ (reference sequence). The CDR3 extends over 15 amino acids. V trimming: 4 bases; J trimming: 4 bases; junction bases outside the gene matches: 8. CDR3 protein: CASSSTRDRVYEQYF. The CDR3 bases are TGTGCCAGCAGCTCGACCCGGGACAGGGTATACGAGCAGTACTTC. The full variable domain, rest sourced from reference TRBV7-9 and TRBJ2-7, is DTGVSQNPRHKITKRGQNVTFRCDPISEHNRLYWYRQTLGQGPEFLTYFQNEAQLEKSRLLSDRFSAERPKGSFSTLEIQRTEQGDSAMYLCASSSTRDRVYEQYFGPGTRLTVT.

This clonotype has at least ten counts. The rearrangement joins TRBV6-2 or TRBV6-3 to TRBJ2-5, with D tentatively TRBD1 (7 bases). This CDR3 spans 15 amino acids. V was trimmed by 0 bases and J by 4 bases, leaving 12 bases between them. Per the germline V gene, CDR1 is MNHEY and CDR2 is SVGEGT. The CDR3 loop is CASSYSQGGLETQYF. CDR3 bases: TGTGCCAGCAGTTACTCGCAGGGGGGCCTAGAGACCCAGTACTTC.

The sample holds many counts of this clonotype. This chain links TRBV18 with TRBJ1-4; D remains ambiguous. CDR3 size: 14 residues. Trimming took off 5 bases at V and 5 bases at J, with 12 bases between the two ends. Germline CDR1 reads KGHSH; CDR2 reads LQKENI. CDR3 in amino acids: CASSRGTGNEKLFF. The CDR3 nucleotides are TGTGCCAGCTCAAGAGGAACCGGAAATGAAAAACTGTTTTTT.

This clonotype occurred a few times. CDR3 residues: CASSFWGREFLDEQYF. In nucleotides, the CDR3 is TGCGCCAGCAGCTTTTGGGGGCGCGAATTTTTGGACGAGCAGTACTTC. The V and J genes are TRBV5-1 and TRBJ2-7, with D tentatively TRBD1 (6 bases). Germline lookup yields CDR1 SGHRS and CDR2 YFSETQ. The CDR3 loop spans 16 amino acids. V gave up 2 bases and J gave up 5 bases, with 20 bases separating them.

The chain is built from TRBV7-2 and TRBJ2-5; D perhaps matches TRBD1 (6 bases). V lost 5 bases to trimming and J lost 1 base, with 17 bases between them. This CDR3 is 16 amino acids long. Germline loops: CDR1 SGHTA, CDR2 FQGNSA. The CDR3 sequence is CASSPAGRGPQETQYF. The CDR3 nucleotides read TGTGCCAGCAGCCCTGCGGGCAGGGGCCCCCAAGAGACCCAGTACTTC.

With regard to this clonotype: A read error may explain this, as a much larger clone is one base away. The CDR3 protein is CASSYPGGGSYGYTF. In DNA, the CDR3 is TGTGCCAGCAGTTACCCCGGCGGAGGGAGCTATGGCTACACCTTC. This chain connects TRBV6-5 to TRBJ1-2; D is unclear. Germline CDR1 reads MNHEY; CDR2 reads SVGAGI. V gave up 2 bases and J gave up 4 bases, with 14 bases separating them. The CDR3 sequence is 15 residues long.

Note on this clonotype: This may stem from a read error, because a much larger clone lies one nucleotide away. The chain carries TRBV7-3 and TRBJ2-3; 9 nucleotides line up with TRBD2. Trimming took 4 bases from V and 4 from J; bases not matched to a gene: 6. The CDR3 contains 15 residues. CDR1 SGHTA and CDR2 FQGTGA come from the germline V gene. CDR3 bases: TGTGCCAGCAGCTCAACCGGGACTAGCCCAGATACGCAGTATTTT. As protein: CASSSTGTSPDTQYF.

With regard to this clonotype: This sequence may be a read error, since a much larger clone differs from it by one base. This chain uses TRBV20-1 with TRBJ2-1; tentatively, D is TRBD1 (5 bases). Germline CDR1 and CDR2: DFQATT and SNEGSKA (reference sequence). V was shortened by 3 bases and J by 13 bases, with 16 bases between the two germline ends. The CDR3 has 12 residues. The CDR3 DNA is TGCAGTGCTAGGAGGCAGGGCGAGACCCAGTTCTTC. Translated, it gives CSARRQGETQFF.

The rearrangement uses TRBV19 and TRBJ2-7, with unresolved D. The germline V gene has CDR1 LNHDA and CDR2 SQIVND (reference sequence). The ends were cut back, 5 bases at V and 7 bases at J, with 18 bases in the middle. This CDR3 has 14 residues. This CDR3 reads CASSYLDRSGEQYF. The CDR3, as DNA: TGTGCCAGTAGTTATTTAGATCGGTCTGGGGAGCAGTACTTC.

This clonotype was picked up a small number of times. The chain uses TRBV20-1 and TRBJ1-5; D unclear. Germline V CDR1 and CDR2: DFQATT, SNEGSKA (reference sequence). Trimming left V 1 base short and J 3 bases short, with 10 bases between. The CDR3 runs to 14 residues. CDR3: CSARARYSNQPQHF. Written as DNA, the CDR3 is TGCAGTGCTAGAGCTCGGTACTCCAATCAGCCCCAGCATTTT.

The rearrangement links TRBV20-1 to TRBJ2-1; D is unresolved. V was shortened by 5 bases and J by 3 bases, with 14 bases between the two germline ends. CDR3 length equals 14 residues. Germline V gives CDR1 DFQATT, CDR2 SNEGSKA (reference sequence). CDR3 loop: CSARPKHFYNEQFF. CDR3 nucleotides: TGCAGTGCTCGACCGAAACACTTCTACAATGAGCAGTTCTTC.

The chain has TRBV6-5 and TRBJ1-2; 9 bases fit TRBD1. The CDR3 length is 15 residues. V lost 8 bases to trimming and J lost 4 bases; unmatched junction nucleotides: 11. The germline CDR1 and CDR2 sequences are MNHEY and SVGAGI. CDR3 sequence reads: CASRQDRGTFYGYTF. The CDR3 bases are TGTGCCAGCCGGCAGGACAGGGGAACATTCTATGGCTACACCTTC.

The chain links TRBV20-1 to TRBJ2-1; TRBD1 agrees at 7 bases. The J call may be faulty, since TRBJ2-7 better matches the DNA end. The CDR3 is made up of 14 amino acids. CDR1 and CDR2 from the germline V gene are DFQATT and SNEGSKA (reference sequence). CDR3 nucleotides: TGCAGTGCCGACGGCAGGGGGAAATACTACGAGCAGTACTTC. Translated: CSADGRGKYYEQYF.